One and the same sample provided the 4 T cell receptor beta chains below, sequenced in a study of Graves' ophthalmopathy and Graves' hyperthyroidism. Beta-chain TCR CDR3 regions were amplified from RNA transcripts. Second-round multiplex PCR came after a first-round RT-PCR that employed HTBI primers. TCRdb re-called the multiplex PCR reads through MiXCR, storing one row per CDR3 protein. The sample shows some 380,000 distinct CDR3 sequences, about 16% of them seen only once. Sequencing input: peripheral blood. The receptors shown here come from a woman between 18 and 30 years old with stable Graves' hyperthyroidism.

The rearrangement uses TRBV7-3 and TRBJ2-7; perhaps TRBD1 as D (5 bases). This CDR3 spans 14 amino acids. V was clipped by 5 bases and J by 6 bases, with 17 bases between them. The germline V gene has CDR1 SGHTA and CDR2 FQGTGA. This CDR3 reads CASSPEFGASEQYF. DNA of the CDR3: TGTGCCAGCAGCCCCGAGTTTGGGGCTTCCGAGCAGTACTTC.

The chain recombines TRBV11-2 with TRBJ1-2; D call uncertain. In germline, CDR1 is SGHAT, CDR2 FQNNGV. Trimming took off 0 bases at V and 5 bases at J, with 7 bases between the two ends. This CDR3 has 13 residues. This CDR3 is CASSLDGSYGYTF. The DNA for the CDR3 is TGTGCCAGCAGCTTAGACGGGAGTTATGGCTACACCTTC.

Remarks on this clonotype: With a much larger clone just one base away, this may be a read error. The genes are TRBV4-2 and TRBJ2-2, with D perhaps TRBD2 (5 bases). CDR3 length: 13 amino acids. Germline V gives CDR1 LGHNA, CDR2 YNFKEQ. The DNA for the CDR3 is TGTGCCAGCAGCCATCAAAACACCGGGGAGCTGTGTTTT. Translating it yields CASSHQNTGELCF.

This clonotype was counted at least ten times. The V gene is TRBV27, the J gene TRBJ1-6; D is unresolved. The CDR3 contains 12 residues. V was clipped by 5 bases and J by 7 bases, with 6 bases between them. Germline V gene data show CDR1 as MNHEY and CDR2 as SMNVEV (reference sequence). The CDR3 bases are TGTGCCAGCAGTCGAAAGAATTCACCCCTCCACTTT. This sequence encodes CASSRKNSPLHF.